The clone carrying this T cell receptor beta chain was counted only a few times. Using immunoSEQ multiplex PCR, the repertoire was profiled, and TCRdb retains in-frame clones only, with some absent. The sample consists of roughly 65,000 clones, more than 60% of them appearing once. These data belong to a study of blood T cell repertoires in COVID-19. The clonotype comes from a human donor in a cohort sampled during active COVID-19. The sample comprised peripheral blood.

The CDR3 nucleotides are TGCGCCAGCAATTCTTCTCCCAGGACTGGCGGATTAGATGAGCAGTTCTTC. Protein: CASNSSPRTGGLDEQFF. The chain couples TRBV5-1 to TRBJ2-1; D may be TRBD2 (5 bases). Per the germline V gene, CDR1 is SGHRS and CDR2 is YFSETQ. The V and J ends lost 6 bases and 8 bases respectively, with 27 bases between them. This CDR3 spans 17 amino acids.